This TCR beta chain appears in the sequencing data of a study of T cell repertoires in cytomegalovirus infection. Whole-study context: In the study, CMV epitopes included recently identified HLA-C-restricted and well-studied HLA-B-restricted ones.

This clonotype appeared a few times. Its cognate antigen is unknown. J gave up 10 bases and V 4 bases, and 14 bases lay outside the gene matches. The CDR3 runs 17 residues. TCRdb recomputed calls from the reads with MiXCR, one row per CDR3 protein. The data show some 320,000 distinct CDR3 sequences, with 25% to 30% seen just once and approximately 20% held by the top ten. Study-wide findings and caveats: What dominated the ex vivo response were HLA-C-restricted CMV-specific TCR beta clonotypes. Identification of carriers of CMV plus the relevant HLA was achieved through cumulative public TCR beta family frequency.

V usage is TRBV12-3 or TRBV12-4 and J usage is TRBJ1-6; 9 bases align to TRBD1. This sequence originates from a human donor in good health (CMV status not recorded). Some clones in this sample may be carry-over from other donors' samples. The sequencing here drew on cultured PBMCs, taken from culture after CMV antigen stimulation. CDR3 DNA: TGTGCCAGCAGTTCACGGGCACACAGGGGGCGCGGATCACCCCTCCACTTT. It is translated as CASSSRAHRGRGSPLHF.